This TCR beta chain was observed in a study of blood T cell repertoires in COVID-19. The wider study: Acute and convalescent COVID-19 samples came from the United States, Italy and Spain.

Here immunoSEQ multiplex PCR was the method, and the copy in TCRdb shows in-frame clones only, minus some. Of 200,000 to 250,000 clones in the sample, around 81% were seen once. V was clipped by 1 base and J by 8 bases, with 19 bases between them. This CDR3 spans 16 amino acids. CDR1 is SGHRS, CDR2 YFSETQ, per germline. The gene calls are TRBV5-1 and TRBJ2-1; weak D call: TRBD1 (6 bases). The sequenced sample consisted of peripheral blood. The sequence came from a woman aged 80 or older with COVID-19, enrolled during active disease. The CDR3 sequence: CASSLTLPQAGDEQFF. The CDR3, as DNA: TGCGCCAGCAGCTTGACTCTTCCCCAGGCAGGGGATGAGCAGTTCTTC.